The 13 T cell receptor beta chains in this list originate from one sample, sequenced in a study of Graves' ophthalmopathy and Graves' hyperthyroidism. TCR beta CDR3 amplification used RNA transcripts. RT-PCR was first run with HTBI primers, then multiplex PCR in a second round. TCRdb analysed the multiplex PCR reads with MiXCR anew, one entry per CDR3 protein. Found here are hundreds of thousands of distinct CDR3 sequences, roughly 39% of them singletons; the top ten hold roughly 3%. The sequenced sample consisted of peripheral blood. The receptors were gathered from an adult man with Graves' ophthalmopathy.

This clonotype was observed at least ten times. The chain combines TRBV20-1 with TRBJ1-1; 8 bases are a match to TRBD1. V was clipped by 4 bases and J by 1 base; unmatched bases: 2. This CDR3 has 13 amino acids. Germline V gene data show CDR1 as DFQATT and CDR2 as SNEGSKA (reference sequence). DNA for the CDR3: TGCAGTGCTAAGGACAGGGCGAACACTGAAGCTTTCTTT. As protein: CSAKDRANTEAFF.

The chain employs TRBV5-5 and TRBJ2-7; D tentatively reads TRBD1 or TRBD2 (7 bases each). The CDR3 contains 12 residues. CDR1 and CDR2 (germline): SGHKS, YYEKEE (reference sequence). Trimming stripped 4 bases from V and 6 bases from J, with 11 bases between. CDR3 in amino acids: CASSTRGGEQYF. The DNA for the CDR3 is TGTGCCAGCAGCACCAGGGGGGGCGAGCAGTACTTC.

The chain uses TRBV10-3 and TRBJ1-6, with 9 bases identical to TRBD1. Looked up from germline, CDR1 is ENHRY and CDR2 is SYGVKD. Trimming took 7 bases from V and 4 from J; bases not matched to a gene: 5. The CDR3 has 15 residues. The CDR3 protein is CAITRDRAYNSPLHF. CDR3 bases: TGTGCCATCACCCGGGACAGGGCTTATAATTCACCCCTCCACTTT.

This clonotype was seen many times. The chain combines TRBV7-9 with TRBJ2-6; no definite D call. CDR3 size: 15 residues. Germline CDR1 and CDR2: SEHNR and FQNEAQ (reference sequence). V dropped 7 bases and J dropped 4 bases, with 14 bases sitting between them. The CDR3 sequence: CASIPPSRGANVLTF. In DNA form, the CDR3 reads TGTGCCAGCATCCCCCCGAGTAGGGGGGCCAACGTCCTGACTTTC.

On this clonotype itself: A much more abundant neighbour one base away suggests this may be a read error. This rearrangement joins TRBV19 to TRBJ1-5, with unresolved D. CDR1 and CDR2 from the germline V gene are LNHDA and SQIVND (reference sequence). The CDR3 has 15 residues. The CDR3 coding sequence is TGTACCAGTAGTGTAGGCAACGGACGCAATCAGCCCCAGCATTTT. Translated, it gives CTSSVGNGRNQPQHF.

Details on this clonotype: Its ends do not fully match the called genes, so a read error is possible. V and J are TRBV7-2 and TRBJ2-2; 10 nucleotides align to TRBD2. CDR1 and CDR2 from the germline V gene are SGHTA and FQGNSA. This CDR3 spans 13 amino acids. CDR3 loop: CASSLVASGGLFF. As DNA, the CDR3 is TGTGCCAGCAGCTTAGTAGCTAGCGGGGGGCTGTTTTTT.

This clonotype was picked up a small number of times. The chain carries TRBV29-1 and TRBJ2-3, with a tentative D call TRBD2 (5 bases). Trimming pared 4 bases from V and 0 bases from J, leaving 5 bases between. Germline V gives CDR1 SQVTM, CDR2 ANQGSEA. The CDR3 loop spans 12 amino acids. CDR3 nucleotides: TGCAGCGTTGGGACTAGCACAGATACGCAGTATTTT. Translating it yields CSVGTSTDTQYF.

The V and J genes are TRBV12-5 and TRBJ1-5; possible D gene TRBD1, 5 bases. V gave up 1 base and J gave up 4 bases, with 11 bases separating them. The CDR3 totals 15 residues. CDR1 and CDR2 from the germline V gene are LGHNT and FRNRAP. CDR3 sequence: CASGLAVTENQPQHF. CDR3 bases: TGTGCTAGTGGTTTGGCAGTGACAGAAAATCAGCCCCAGCATTTT.

J is TRBJ2-5 and V is TRBV2, with 14 nucleotides matching TRBD2. The CDR3 is made up of 16 amino acids. V shed 3 bases, J shed 1 base, and the junction held 1 base outside the gene matches. Germline V lookup: CDR1 SNHLY, CDR2 FYNNEI. DNA for the CDR3: TGTGCCAGCAGTGACGGGACTAGCGGGAGCCAAGAGACCCAGTACTTC. Its protein product is CASSDGTSGSQETQYF.

In its sample, this clonotype was seen many times. Given a much more abundant clone one base away, this may be a read error. The V gene is TRBV5-1, the J gene TRBJ1-2; weak D call: TRBD1 (6 bases). The CDR3 has 12 residues. V lost 4 bases to trimming and J lost 4 bases, with 8 bases between them. Germline assignment: CDR1 SGHRS and CDR2 YFSETQ. The CDR3 DNA follows: TGCGCCAGCAGCATGGACAGCTATGGCTACACCTTC. It translates to CASSMDSYGYTF. The full variable domain, with the rest looked up from reference TRBV5-1 and TRBJ1-2, is KAGVTQTPRYLIKTRGQQVTLSCSPISGHRSVSWYQQTPGQGLQFLFEYFSETQRNKGNFPGRFSGRQFSNSRSEMNVSTLELGDSALYLCASSMDSYGYTFGSGTRLTVV.

This clonotype came up a few times. The chain carries TRBV4-2 and TRBJ1-4; tentatively, D is TRBD1 (5 bases). CDR1 is LGHNA and CDR2 is YNFKEQ in the germline V gene. Trimming took off 1 base at V and 8 bases at J, with 14 bases between the two ends. The CDR3 is 15 residues long. The CDR3 DNA is TGTGCCAGCAGCCAAGGGACAACCAAACGAGAAAAACTGTTTTTT. It specifies CASSQGTTKREKLFF.

This clonotype has only a few counts. The chain recombines TRBV5-6 with TRBJ1-2; 10 bases align to TRBD1. The germline V gene has CDR1 SGHDT and CDR2 YYEEEE. V lost 4 bases to trimming and J lost 3 bases; unmatched junction nucleotides: 3. This CDR3 has 14 amino acids. The CDR3 reads CASSQGQGYYGYTF. The CDR3 DNA reads TGTGCCAGCAGCCAGGGACAGGGGTACTATGGCTACACCTTC. The full variable domain, completed using reference TRBV5-6 and TRBJ1-2, is DAGVTQSPTHLIKTRGQQVTLRCSPKSGHDTVSWYQQALGQGPQFIFQYYEEEERQRGNFPDRFSGHQFPNYSSELNVNALLLGDSALYLCASSQGQGYYGYTFGSGTRLTVV.

V is TRBV25-1 and J is TRBJ2-1; D is unclear. The CDR3 is 10 residues long. V was clipped by 8 bases and J by 8 bases, with 7 bases between them. Germline assignment: CDR1 MGHDK and CDR2 SYGVNS. CDR3 in amino acids: CASEADEQFF. CDR3 coding DNA: TGTGCCAGCGAGGCGGATGAGCAGTTCTTC.